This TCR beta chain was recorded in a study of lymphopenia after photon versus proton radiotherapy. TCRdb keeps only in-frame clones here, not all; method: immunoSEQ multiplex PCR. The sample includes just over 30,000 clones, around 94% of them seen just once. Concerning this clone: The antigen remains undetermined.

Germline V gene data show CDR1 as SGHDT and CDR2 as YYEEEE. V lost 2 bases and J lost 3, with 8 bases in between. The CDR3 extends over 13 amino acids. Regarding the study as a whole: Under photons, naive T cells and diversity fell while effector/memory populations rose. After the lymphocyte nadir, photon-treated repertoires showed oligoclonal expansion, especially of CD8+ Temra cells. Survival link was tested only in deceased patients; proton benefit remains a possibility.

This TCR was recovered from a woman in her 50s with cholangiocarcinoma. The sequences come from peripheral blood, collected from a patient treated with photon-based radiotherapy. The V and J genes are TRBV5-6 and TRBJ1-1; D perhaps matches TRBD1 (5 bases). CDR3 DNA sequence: TGTGCCAGCAGCTTCGGAGGGGACACTGAAGCTTTCTTT. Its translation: CASSFGGDTEAFF.